Listed below are T cell receptor beta chains from one sample, sequenced in a study of shared clonotypes between healthy human individuals. Only in-frame clones appear in the TCRdb table, and some are missing; sequencing was by immunoSEQ multiplex PCR. The data contain some 470,000 clones, about three quarters of them seen just once; the ten biggest clones take up under 15%. Sample: PBMCs. These receptors all stem from a middle-aged woman in good health. Some clones in this sample may be carry-over from other donors' samples. Both conserved end residues are part of each CDR3.

J	V	CDR3
TRBJ1-3	TRBV18	CASSPQGPSGNTIYF
TRBJ1-5	TRBV7-7	CASSQDGVNQPQHF
TRBJ2-1	TRBV28	CASSVTRSSYNEQFF
TRBJ2-7	TRBV7-2	CASSTTSGRSYEQYF
TRBJ2-7	TRBV7-2	CASSPRDSSYEQYF
TRBJ2-1	TRBV15	CATSRSTGGGLVNEQFF
TRBJ2-7	TRBV5-4	CASSLAAGGGNEQYF
TRBJ1-3	TRBV5-6	CASSSPAIGNTIYF
TRBJ2-5	TRBV5-1	CASSWGTASGETQYF
TRBJ2-5	TRBV7-2	CASSLVLETQYF
TRBJ2-1	TRBV28	CASFGSSNEQFF
TRBJ2-5	TRBV5-1	CASRPHRSETQYF
TRBJ2-1	TRBV5-4	CASGRSSGRYNEQFF
TRBJ2-5	TRBV11-2	CASTHRGGRVGETQYF
TRBJ2-4	TRBV28	CASNPGGVNIQYF
TRBJ1-1	TRBV7-2	CASSLAWRNTEAFF
TRBJ1-1	TRBV7-2	CASSLEGGSNTEAFF
TRBJ1-5	TRBV2	CASSPQGAEGQPQHF
TRBJ2-1	TRBV7-9	CASSLMYQTREQFF
TRBJ2-7	TRBV7-9	CASSDGTDAYEQYF
TRBJ2-7	TRBV2	CASSTGILREQYF
TRBJ2-7	TRBV6-5	CASSETGYEQYF
TRBJ2-7	TRBV30	CAWSLRGGWREQYF
TRBJ1-3	TRBV28	CASNRPGSGNTIYF
TRBJ2-5	TRBV10-1	CASSKQSGYGETQYF
TRBJ2-1	TRBV25-1	CASSITVAGAPLGNEQFF
TRBJ2-7	TRBV7-8	CASSLPGGVEQYF
TRBJ2-7	TRBV11-2	CASSLGGLQYEQYF
TRBJ2-2	TRBV2	CASTGTTTGELFF
TRBJ1-2	TRBV6-5	CAIEGGGNYGYTF
TRBJ2-1	TRBV12-5	CASGLKGLAGDAQNEQFF
TRBJ1-1	TRBV28	CASSLYGTDTEAFF
TRBJ2-7	TRBV29-1	CSVSGTGDRVQYF
TRBJ1-4	TRBV30	CAWGGRENNEKLFF
TRBJ2-2	TRBV5-1	CASSLGGQGSGELFF
TRBJ2-3	TRBV6-1	CASSESGAGLTDTQYF
TRBJ1-1	TRBV30	CAWSWEGEAFF
TRBJ2-7	TRBV5-4	CASSSTSGSLYEQYF
TRBJ2-7	TRBV19	CASSIFSGHRGEQYF
TRBJ2-5	TRBV6-1	CASLRGLGGETQYF
TRBJ2-1	TRBV5-4	CASSFGSTSGRPGNEQFF
TRBJ1-2	TRBV20-1	CSADREHGYTF
TRBJ2-7	TRBV5-1	CASSLETGRSEQYF
TRBJ2-4	TRBV18	CASSGTGGAGKNIQYF
TRBJ1-2	TRBV28	CASSSPGQGGYTF
TRBJ2-2	TRBV19	CASSISTGELFF
TRBJ2-5	TRBV5-1	CASSMTGDGETQYF
TRBJ1-1	TRBV7-6	CASSLLGGMRNTEAFF
TRBJ1-1	TRBV10-3	CAISPTGGEAFF
TRBJ2-3	TRBV28	CASSFTRSSTDTQYF
TRBJ2-7	TRBV9	CASSAGTGVYEQYF